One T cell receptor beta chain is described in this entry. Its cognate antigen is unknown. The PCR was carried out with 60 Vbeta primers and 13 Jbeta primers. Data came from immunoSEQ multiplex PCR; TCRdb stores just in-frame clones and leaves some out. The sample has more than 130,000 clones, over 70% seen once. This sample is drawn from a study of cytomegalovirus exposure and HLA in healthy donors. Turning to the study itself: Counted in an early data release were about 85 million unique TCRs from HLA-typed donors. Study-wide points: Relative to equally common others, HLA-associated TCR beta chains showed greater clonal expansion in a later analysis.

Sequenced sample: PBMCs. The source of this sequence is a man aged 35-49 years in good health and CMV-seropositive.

The CDR3 here is CASSFGQGDYEQYF. DNA for the CDR3: TGTGCCAGCAGCTTCGGCCAGGGGGACTACGAGCAGTACTTC. J is TRBJ2-7 and V is TRBV5-6; TRBD1 matches at 7 bases. This CDR3 spans 14 amino acids. The V and J ends lost 2 bases and 3 bases, in that order; junction bases with no gene match: 5. Germline values: CDR1 SGHDT, CDR2 YYEEEE.